Sequencing of this TCR beta chain was carried out in a study of OX40 agonist ivuxolimab in advanced cancers. Overall study: Two patients with cutaneous melanoma and one with hepatocellular carcinoma, three in total, showed partial responses. Study-wide points: Antigen specificity remained undetermined for the expanded peripheral T cells.

CDR1 MDHEN and CDR2 SYDVKM come from the germline V gene. The V and J ends lost 7 bases and 4 bases, in that order; junction bases with no gene match: 13. This CDR3 comprises 16 residues. This clone was seen a single time. Its antigen is not identified. Generated by immunoSEQ multiplex PCR, the TCRdb table keeps only in-frame clones and is missing some. The sample includes about 80,000 clones, around 90% seen only once; the top ten take under 0.35%. The chain carries TRBV28 and TRBJ2-7; 10 nucleotides line up with TRBD2. The clonotype originates from an adult with an advanced solid tumor such as melanoma, head and neck, liver or kidney cancer. Sequenced here: CD4+ or CD8+ T cells sorted from blood, sampled in a trial of the OX40 agonist ivuxolimab. CDR3 bases: TGTGCCAGCAATGGGGGGAGCGGGAGGGCCCGGTACGAGCAGTACTTC. It codes for CASNGGSGRARYEQYF.